These T cell receptor beta chains were read from a single sample in a study of T cell responses to AZD1222 COVID-19 vaccine. TCRdb keeps only in-frame clones here, not all; method: immunoSEQ multiplex PCR. The sample lists approximately 120,000 clones; about 89% were seen once. This material consisted of peripheral blood, taken on day 0 of AZD1222 vaccination. Receptors originate from an adult in good health. CDR3s include the opening cysteine and the closing phenylalanine or tryptophan. D genes are given only for firm matches. Size tells how often a clone was seen (once, few, many) or the class of an expanded clone, and some rows leave it out.

CASSVGDRGGYGYTF	TGTGCCAGCAGCGTAGGGGACAGGGGTGGGTATGGCTACACCTTC	TRBV9	TRBJ1-2	-	TRBD1
CASSLSGLAPQETQYF	TGTGCCAGCAGTCTCTCTGGATTAGCGCCTCAAGAGACCCAGTACTTC	TRBV6-6	TRBJ2-5	-	-
CASSVGGGQETQYF	TGTGCCAGCAGCGTAGGAGGAGGGCAAGAGACCCAGTACTTC	TRBV9	TRBJ2-5	-	-
CASSVGGGTTYEQYF	TGTGCCAGCAGCGTAGGTGGCGGCACGACCTACGAGCAGTACTTC	TRBV9	TRBJ2-7	-	-
CASSLSTGRDTEAFF	TGTGCCAGCAGTCTATCGACAGGGAGGGACACTGAAGCTTTCTTT	TRBV27	TRBJ1-1	-	TRBD1
CASLATAGVGSYEQYF	TGTGCCAGCCTTGCAACAGCGGGAGTTGGATCCTACGAGCAGTACTTC	TRBV11-2	TRBJ2-7	-	TRBD2
CAWKQARKENIQYF	TGTGCCTGGAAGCAGGCCCGAAAGGAAAACATTCAGTACTTC	TRBV30	TRBJ2-4	-	-
CASSSRQVVFSNEQFF	TGTGCCAGCAGTTCCCGACAGGTCGTTTTTTCGAATGAGCAGTTCTTC	TRBV27	TRBJ2-1	-	-
CATRGQNTEAFF	TGTGCCACCCGAGGACAGAACACTGAAGCTTTCTTT	TRBV24-1	TRBJ1-1	-	-
CASSRRAGVETQYF	TGTGCCAGCAGCCGTCGGGCAGGGGTGGAGACCCAGTACTTC	TRBV5-4	TRBJ2-5	once	-
CASSKGTGLYGYTF	TGTGCCAGCAGCAAGGGGACAGGCCTCTATGGCTACACCTTC	TRBV7-2	TRBJ1-2	-	TRBD1
CAWSVRAVNNSPLHF	TGTGCCTGGAGTGTACGGGCAGTAAATAATTCACCCCTCCACTTT	TRBV30	TRBJ1-6	-	-
CSVATPNTEAFF	TGCAGCGTGGCGACCCCTAACACTGAAGCTTTCTTT	TRBV29-1	TRBJ1-1	-	-
CASSIPGQGYNSPLHF	TGTGCCAGCAGTATCCCGGGACAGGGCTATAATTCACCCCTCCACTTT	TRBV28	TRBJ1-6	-	TRBD1
CASSIRGRRHYEQYF	TGTGCCAGTAGTATAAGAGGGAGGCGTCACTACGAGCAGTACTTC	TRBV19	TRBJ2-7	-	-
CASSLKGLLNTEAFF	TGTGCCAGCAGTCTAAAAGGCCTATTGAACACTGAAGCTTTCTTT	TRBV9	TRBJ1-1	once	-
CASSPYRQGGSYEQYF	TGCGCCAGCAGCCCCTACCGACAGGGGGGCTCCTACGAGCAGTACTTC	TRBV4-3	TRBJ2-7	once	TRBD1
CATSEKAEKYQETQYF	TGTGCCACCAGTGAGAAGGCGGAAAAGTACCAAGAGACCCAGTACTTC	TRBV24-1	TRBJ2-5	-	-
CASSLDWTSTDTQYF	TGCGCCAGCAGCCTGGACTGGACTAGCACAGATACGCAGTATTTT	TRBV5-1	TRBJ2-3	-	-
CASSVPTWGLNSPLHF	TGTGCCAGCAGTGTCCCGACCTGGGGTTTGAATTCACCCCTCCACTTT	TRBV6-1	TRBJ1-6	once	-
CASSYGGANEKLFF	TGTGCCAGCAGTTACGGGGGGGCGAATGAAAAACTGTTTTTT	TRBV6-5	TRBJ1-4	-	-
CASALQSPYEQYF	TGTGCCAGCGCCCTCCAGAGCCCCTACGAGCAGTACTTC	TRBV27	TRBJ2-7	-	-
CAISDRGLDGYTF	TGTGCCATCAGTGACAGGGGGTTAGATGGCTACACCTTC	TRBV10-3	TRBJ1-2	once	TRBD1
CASSTTGDFYEQYF	TGTGCCAGCAGTACGACAGGGGACTTCTACGAGCAGTACTTC	TRBV27	TRBJ2-7	-	TRBD1
CASSPRGQGARNEQFF	TGTGCCAGCTCACCACGGGGACAGGGGGCGCGCAATGAGCAGTTCTTC	TRBV18	TRBJ2-1	-	TRBD1
CASSLRGNAANEQFF	TGTGCCAGCAGCCTCCGGGGCAATGCCGCAAATGAGCAGTTCTTC	TRBV7-3	TRBJ2-1	-	-